These T cell receptor beta chains were read from a single sample in a study of blood T cell repertoires in COVID-19. Measured with immunoSEQ multiplex PCR; TCRdb has only the in-frame clones, and not every one. Here the sample spans tens of thousands of clones, 90% being singletons. Sequenced: peripheral blood. The source is a man in his forties with acute or convalescent COVID-19. Both conserved end residues are part of each CDR3. A D gene is named only where the DNA matches it firmly. Clone size is shown for a subset of rows, as once, few, many or a class of expanded clone.

cdr3_length: 16; v_call: TRBV28; j_call: TRBJ2-5; clone_size: .; d_call: TRBD1; cdr3_nt: TGTGCCAGCAGTTCACAGGGGTCAATCAATCGGGAGACCCAGTACTTC; cdr3_aa: CASSSQGSINRETQYF
cdr3_length: 13; v_call: TRBV9; j_call: TRBJ1-4; clone_size: .; d_call: .; cdr3_nt: TGTGCCAGCAAGGGGTTCCCAAGGGAAAAACTGTTTTTT; cdr3_aa: CASKGFPREKLFF
cdr3_length: 17; v_call: TRBV7-9; j_call: TRBJ1-6; clone_size: .; d_call: .; cdr3_nt: TGTGCCAGCAGCCCGGCTGGAGGGAGCTCCTATAATTCACCCCTCCACTTT; cdr3_aa: CASSPAGGSSYNSPLHF
cdr3_length: 13; v_call: TRBV12-3/TRBV12-4; j_call: TRBJ1-3; clone_size: .; d_call: .; cdr3_nt: TGTGCCAGCTCCGACAGGCTCAGAAACACCATATATTTT; cdr3_aa: CASSDRLRNTIYF
cdr3_length: 18; v_call: TRBV9; j_call: TRBJ1-4; clone_size: .; d_call: TRBD1; cdr3_nt: TGTGCCAGCAGCGTAGGCCCCGAACCGGGACAGGGTAATGAAAAACTGTTTTTT; cdr3_aa: CASSVGPEPGQGNEKLFF
cdr3_length: 11; v_call: TRBV7-9; j_call: TRBJ2-7; clone_size: few; d_call: .; cdr3_nt: TGTGCCAGCAGCACAGGGTTCGAGCAGTACTTC; cdr3_aa: CASSTGFEQYF
cdr3_length: 15; v_call: TRBV11-2; j_call: TRBJ2-4; clone_size: .; d_call: .; cdr3_nt: TGTGCCAGCAGCTCGCTCAGGGGTATCGAAAACATTCAGTACTTC; cdr3_aa: CASSSLRGIENIQYF
cdr3_length: 16; v_call: TRBV19; j_call: TRBJ1-1; clone_size: .; d_call: .; cdr3_nt: TGTGCCAGTACTCCGGGCGGGGGGTCTTTCGGCACTGAAGCTTTCTTT; cdr3_aa: CASTPGGGSFGTEAFF
cdr3_length: 16; v_call: TRBV6-6; j_call: TRBJ2-7; clone_size: .; d_call: TRBD1; cdr3_nt: TGTGCCAGCAGCTCCCCTTCCACAGGGGTCTCCTACGAGCAGTACTTC; cdr3_aa: CASSSPSTGVSYEQYF
cdr3_length: 15; v_call: TRBV10-3; j_call: TRBJ2-5; clone_size: few; d_call: .; cdr3_nt: TGTGCCATCAGTGAGCCTGGACAGAGGGGAGAGACCCAGTACTTC; cdr3_aa: CAISEPGQRGETQYF
cdr3_length: 12; v_call: TRBV19; j_call: TRBJ1-2; clone_size: .; d_call: .; cdr3_nt: TGTGCCAGTACCGGATGGAGCTATGGCTACACCTTC; cdr3_aa: CASTGWSYGYTF
cdr3_length: 13; v_call: TRBV30; j_call: TRBJ2-1; clone_size: few; d_call: TRBD2; cdr3_nt: TGTGCCTGGAGTGGACTAGCGGACAATGAGCAGTTCTTC; cdr3_aa: CAWSGLADNEQFF
cdr3_length: 15; v_call: TRBV16; j_call: TRBJ1-5; clone_size: .; d_call: .; cdr3_nt: TGTGCCAGCAGCCAACCAAGCCGGAGTGATCAGCCCCAGCATTTT; cdr3_aa: CASSQPSRSDQPQHF
cdr3_length: 14; v_call: TRBV5-4; j_call: TRBJ2-1; clone_size: .; d_call: .; cdr3_nt: TGTGCCAGCAGCTTGAGGAGCTCCTACAATGAGCAGTTCTTC; cdr3_aa: CASSLRSSYNEQFF
cdr3_length: 13; v_call: TRBV5-6; j_call: TRBJ2-7; clone_size: .; d_call: .; cdr3_nt: TGTGCCAGCAGCCGGGGACTGAACTACGAGCAGTACTTC; cdr3_aa: CASSRGLNYEQYF
cdr3_length: 15; v_call: TRBV9; j_call: TRBJ2-7; clone_size: .; d_call: TRBD1; cdr3_nt: TGTGCCAGCAGCACCCGGACAGGGAATATCTACGAGCAGTACTTC; cdr3_aa: CASSTRTGNIYEQYF
cdr3_length: 12; v_call: TRBV2; j_call: TRBJ2-1; clone_size: .; d_call: .; cdr3_nt: TGTGCCAGCAGTGAAGTTGCAGGTACTCAGTTCTTC; cdr3_aa: CASSEVAGTQFF
cdr3_length: 14; v_call: TRBV4-1; j_call: TRBJ1-1; clone_size: .; d_call: .; cdr3_nt: TGCGCCAGCAGCCTCAGACATGTGAACACTGAAGCTTTCTTT; cdr3_aa: CASSLRHVNTEAFF
cdr3_length: 15; v_call: TRBV2; j_call: TRBJ2-5; clone_size: .; d_call: .; cdr3_nt: TGTGCCAGCAGTGGAATTCAGGGGCTTCAAGAGACCCAGTACTTC; cdr3_aa: CASSGIQGLQETQYF
cdr3_length: 15; v_call: TRBV5-1; j_call: TRBJ2-7; clone_size: .; d_call: TRBD2; cdr3_nt: TGCGCCAGCAGCTTGGCCGGGGGAGGGGTCTACGAGCAGTACTTC; cdr3_aa: CASSLAGGGVYEQYF
cdr3_length: 14; v_call: TRBV5-4; j_call: TRBJ1-2; clone_size: .; d_call: TRBD1; cdr3_nt: TGTGCCAGCAGCTCCTCCGCAGGGGGATATGGCTACACCTTC; cdr3_aa: CASSSSAGGYGYTF
cdr3_length: 14; v_call: TRBV3-1/TRBV3-2; j_call: TRBJ2-3; clone_size: .; d_call: .; cdr3_nt: TGTGCCAGCAGCCCTGAAGGGGCGGGACGTACGCAGTATTTT; cdr3_aa: CASSPEGAGRTQYF
cdr3_length: 13; v_call: TRBV6-2/TRBV6-3; j_call: TRBJ1-2; clone_size: .; d_call: .; cdr3_nt: TGTGCCAGCAGTTACTCGGACACCTATGGCTACACCTTC; cdr3_aa: CASSYSDTYGYTF
cdr3_length: 15; v_call: TRBV6-4; j_call: TRBJ2-1; clone_size: .; d_call: TRBD2; cdr3_nt: TGTGCCAGCACACCGGGACTAGTCAACTACAATGAGCAGTTCTTC; cdr3_aa: CASTPGLVNYNEQFF
cdr3_length: 16; v_call: TRBV10-3; j_call: TRBJ2-3; clone_size: .; d_call: TRBD2; cdr3_nt: TGTGCCATCAGTCAACTAGCGGGGGCCAACACAGATACGCAGTATTTT; cdr3_aa: CAISQLAGANTDTQYF
cdr3_length: 14; v_call: TRBV19; j_call: TRBJ2-1; clone_size: .; d_call: .; cdr3_nt: TGTGCCAGTGAGGACAGTCTATCCTACAATGAGCAGTTCTTC; cdr3_aa: CASEDSLSYNEQFF
cdr3_length: 16; v_call: TRBV5-1; j_call: TRBJ2-1; clone_size: .; d_call: .; cdr3_nt: TGCGCCAGCAGCTTGGTTGCGGGGGCGGGCTACAATGAGCAGTTCTTC; cdr3_aa: CASSLVAGAGYNEQFF
cdr3_length: 14; v_call: TRBV6-2/TRBV6-3; j_call: TRBJ2-7; clone_size: .; d_call: .; cdr3_nt: TGTGCCAGCAGTTACTCGAGGGTCTCCTACGAGCAGTACTTC; cdr3_aa: CASSYSRVSYEQYF
cdr3_length: 15; v_call: TRBV15; j_call: TRBJ2-3; clone_size: .; d_call: .; cdr3_nt: TGTGCCACCAGCAGAGATGTCGGGAGCACAGATACGCAGTATTTT; cdr3_aa: CATSRDVGSTDTQYF
cdr3_length: 14; v_call: TRBV30; j_call: TRBJ1-2; clone_size: .; d_call: .; cdr3_nt: TGTGCCTGGGCAGGACAGAAAACTAACTATGGCTACACCTTC; cdr3_aa: CAWAGQKTNYGYTF
cdr3_length: 15; v_call: TRBV6-2/TRBV6-3; j_call: TRBJ2-2; clone_size: few; d_call: .; cdr3_nt: TGTGCCAGCAGTGAGTTCGGAGGTCGCACCGGGGAGCTGTTTTTT; cdr3_aa: CASSEFGGRTGELFF
cdr3_length: 13; v_call: TRBV11-3; j_call: TRBJ2-1; clone_size: .; d_call: .; cdr3_nt: TGTGCCAGCAGTCCTGACAGCCAAAATGAGCAGTTCTTC; cdr3_aa: CASSPDSQNEQFF